This TCR beta chain came from a study of T-cell memory formation after mild COVID-19. Study summary: Largely donor-specific TCR clusters were found.

Libraries for TCRalpha and TCRbeta carried sample barcodes and unique molecular identifiers via 5'RACE. TCRdb ran MiXCR on the 5' RACE reads and lists one entry per CDR3 protein. This sample carries under 400,000 distinct CDR3 sequences, around 21% of them seen once, and the ten largest clones take around 13%. This clonotype was detected only a few times. What it binds is not known. General study findings and limits: Detection of some responders pre-infection suggested pre-existing cross-reactive memory T cells participated. Contracting CD4+ clones sat mainly in CM and EM; CD8+ in EMRA.

The J segment lost 7 bases and the V segment lost 8 bases, leaving 9 bases of the junction unmatched. The CDR3 covers 14 residues. Looked up from germline, CDR1 is MGHDK and CDR2 is SYGVNS. The sequence derives from an adult woman who had mild COVID-19 (a few samples of this study predate the infection). Cell type and time point are not known. The specimen sequenced was PBMCs or a T cell subset sorted from them (not recorded which). The chain joins TRBV25-1 to TRBJ2-4; the match to TRBD2 covers 9 bases. The CDR3 protein is CASQVGTSKNIQYF. In DNA form, the CDR3 reads TGTGCCAGCCAGGTCGGGACTAGCAAGAACATTCAGTACTTC. The full variable domain, completed using reference TRBV25-1 and TRBJ2-4, is EADIYQTPRYLVIGTGKKITLECSQTMGHDKMYWYQQDPGMELHLIHYSYGVNSTEKGDLSSESTVSRIRTEHFPLTLESARPSHTSQYLCASQVGTSKNIQYFGAGTRLSVL.